The 27 T cell receptor beta chains in this list originate from one sample, sequenced in a study of vaccination effects on CD4 cells after COVID-19. Their cognate antigens are unknown. Before sequencing, viral peptide pools were used by the ViraFEST assay to expand antigen-specific CD4+ T cells. The authors isolated CD4+ T cells after 9 to 10 days of culture. Two doses of BNT162b2 or mRNA-1273 vaccine were administered to participants. Method: immunoSEQ multiplex PCR; TCRdb's copy keeps in-frame clones and lacks some. The sample lists around 59,000 clones; 75% to 85% were seen once. Sequenced material: CD4+ T cells from PBMCs cultured with HCoV-OC43 spike peptides, taken after COVID-19 vaccination. Noted subset: HCoV-OC43 spike overlapping peptide pool stimulation. The receptors come from a human donor who received a COVID-19 vaccine.

This sequence joins TRBV6-5 and TRBJ2-1; 12 bases are a match to TRBD1. J was trimmed by 4 bases and V by 5 bases; bases with no gene match: 3. Germline V gene data show CDR1 as MNHEY and CDR2 as SVGAGI. This CDR3 comprises 15 residues. This chain's CDR3 is CASSRDRGRYNEQFF. The CDR3 DNA reads as TGTGCCAGCAGTAGGGACAGGGGGCGGTACAATGAGCAGTTCTTC.

J is TRBJ1-4 and V is TRBV6-6; D possibly corresponds to TRBD1 (5 bases). V gave up 2 bases and J gave up 3 bases, with 13 bases separating them. This CDR3 region has 16 residues. CDR1 and CDR2 from the germline V gene are MNHNY and SVGAGI (reference sequence). The CDR3 here is CASSYEGRWSNEKLFF. In nucleotides, the CDR3 is TGTGCCAGCAGTTACGAGGGGAGGTGGTCTAATGAAAAACTGTTTTTT.

The gene calls are TRBV6-5 and TRBJ1-4; 7 bases are a match to TRBD1. From germline, CDR1 is MNHEY and CDR2 SVGAGI. There are 14 residues in the CDR3. Trimming removed 5 bases from V and 6 bases from J; junction bases left unmatched: 6. The CDR3 DNA follows: TGTGCCAGCAGTAAACAGGGGAACGATGAAAAACTGTTTTTT. This sequence encodes CASSKQGNDEKLFF.

This rearrangement joins TRBV3-1 (or the pseudogene TRBV3-2) to TRBJ2-4, with 14 positions matching TRBD2. The CDR3 has 16 amino acids. Losses at the gene ends were 4 bases for V and 3 bases for J; bases not matched to a gene: 2. Germline V gene data show CDR1 as LGHDT and CDR2 as YNNKEL (reference sequence). DNA for the CDR3: TGTGCCAGCAGCCGGACTAGCGGGGGGTACAAAAACATTCAGTACTTC. This codes for CASSRTSGGYKNIQYF.

The rearrangement links TRBV6-1 to TRBJ1-6; weak D call: TRBD1 (5 bases). The CDR3 spans 14 residues. The germline gives CDR1 MNHNS, CDR2 SASEGT. V was pared by 1 base and J by 10 bases, with 11 bases between. The CDR3 sequence is CASSEVPQGSPLHF. The CDR3 coding sequence is TGTGCCAGCAGTGAAGTTCCCCAGGGATCACCCCTCCACTTT.

The rearrangement links TRBV28 to TRBJ1-3; 10 bases match TRBD1. This CDR3 comprises 18 residues. Losses at the gene ends were 6 bases for V and 0 bases for J; bases not matched to a gene: 11. In germline, CDR1 is MDHEN, CDR2 SYDVKM. The CDR3 bases are TGTGCCAGCAGAACCGGGACAGGGGCTATACACTCTGGAAACACCATATATTTT. Amino acid sequence: CASRTGTGAIHSGNTIYF.

This chain's CDR3 is CASSLTGQHAMTETNEKLFF. CDR3 DNA: TGTGCCAGCTCCCTAACGGGACAACATGCCATGACAGAAACTAATGAAAAACTGTTTTTT. V and J are TRBV18 and TRBJ1-4, with D possibly being TRBD1 (6 bases). CDR3 size: 20 residues. V gave up 6 bases and J gave up 1 base, with 27 bases separating them. Germline-derived CDR1 and CDR2 are KGHSH and LQKENI. Drawing the rest from reference TRBV18 and TRBJ1-4, the complete variable domain is NAGVMQNPRHLVRRRGQEARLRCSPMKGHSHVYWYRQLPEEGLKFMVYLQKENIIDESGMPKERFSAEFPKEGPSILRIQQVVRGDSAAYFCASSLTGQHAMTETNEKLFFGSGTQLSVL.

The chain employs TRBV19 and TRBJ2-1; tentatively, D is TRBD2 (5 bases). This CDR3 is 13 amino acids long. Looked up from germline, CDR1 is LNHDA and CDR2 is SQIVND (reference sequence). Trimming removed 10 bases from V and 3 bases from J, with 13 bases in between. CDR3 sequence: CATAGPGYNEQFF. In DNA form, the CDR3 reads TGTGCCACTGCGGGTCCCGGCTACAATGAGCAGTTCTTC.

The CDR3 DNA reads TGTGCCAGCAGTTACGCTGCATATGGCTACACCTTC. Amino acid sequence: CASSYAAYGYTF. The chain couples TRBV6-2 or TRBV6-3 to TRBJ1-2, with D uncertain. V was trimmed by 2 bases and J by 5 bases, leaving 6 bases between them. The CDR3 is 12 residues long. Germline CDR1 MNHEY, CDR2 SVGEGT.

The chain couples TRBV12-3 or TRBV12-4 to TRBJ1-1; D perhaps matches TRBD1 (6 bases). The germline V and J ends were trimmed by 7 bases and 5 bases, with 14 bases remaining between them. The CDR3 loop spans 13 amino acids. Written as DNA, the CDR3 is TGTGCCAGCAACCTCAGGGGTGGGACTGAAGCTTTCTTT. It codes for CASNLRGGTEAFF.

V is TRBV7-9 and J is TRBJ2-3; 10 nucleotides line up with TRBD2. V lost 1 base, J lost 10 bases, and 20 bases stayed unmatched. This CDR3 has 19 residues. CDR1 and CDR2 (germline): SEHNR, FQNEAQ (reference sequence). The CDR3 spells CASSLVSSGGRFNPVAQYF. DNA for the CDR3: TGTGCCAGCAGCTTAGTTAGTAGCGGGGGGAGGTTTAACCCGGTCGCGCAGTATTTT. The full variable domain, completed using reference TRBV7-9 and TRBJ2-3, is DTGVSQNPRHKITKRGQNVTFRCDPISEHNRLYWYRQTLGQGPEFLTYFQNEAQLEKSRLLSDRFSAERPKGSFSTLEIQRTEQGDSAMYLCASSLVSSGGRFNPVAQYFGPGTRLTVL.

The rearrangement uses TRBV10-3 and TRBJ2-7; tentatively, D is TRBD1 (5 bases). Trimming removed 6 bases from V and 0 bases from J, with 12 bases in between. The CDR3 totals 14 residues. The germline gives CDR1 ENHRY, CDR2 SYGVKD. The CDR3 protein is CAIRTSGPSYEQYV. The CDR3 coding sequence is TGTGCCATCAGGACTTCAGGGCCCTCCTACGAGCAGTACGTC.

This chain joins TRBV3-1 (or the pseudogene TRBV3-2) and TRBJ1-1; 8 bases are a match to TRBD1. Unmatched junction bases numbered 8, after V lost 4 bases and J lost 4 bases. Germline V lookup: CDR1 LGHDT, CDR2 YNNKEL (reference sequence). The CDR3 runs to 15 residues. CDR3 residues: CASSPLAGGGTEAFF. The CDR3 nucleotides read TGTGCCAGCAGCCCGCTAGCAGGGGGCGGCACTGAAGCTTTCTTT.

The J gene is TRBJ2-3, the V gene TRBV12-5, with 9 bases matching TRBD1. V shed 0 bases and J 4 bases; nucleotides not matched to a gene: 11. CDR1 is LGHNT, CDR2 FRNRAP, per germline. This CDR3 region has 18 residues. This chain's CDR3 is CASGLVRDGTGLADTQYF. DNA of the CDR3: TGTGCTAGTGGTTTGGTACGGGATGGGACAGGGTTGGCAGATACGCAGTATTTT.

CDR3 in amino acids: CASSKVGGASSNQPQHF. The CDR3 bases are TGTGCCAGCAGCAAAGTTGGCGGGGCTTCTAGCAATCAGCCCCAGCATTTT. V usage is TRBV21-1 and J usage is TRBJ1-5. TRBV21-1 has pseudogene status. This CDR3 is 17 amino acids long.

This clone was detected only a few times. The genes are TRBV5-1 and TRBJ1-4; possibly TRBD1 for D (6 bases). The CDR3 extends over 15 amino acids. V was trimmed by 1 base and J by 7 bases, leaving 14 bases between them. Germline CDR1 and CDR2: SGHRS and YFSETQ. The CDR3 spells CASSLRSPGVEKLFF. In DNA form, the CDR3 reads TGCGCCAGCAGCTTGCGGTCCCCAGGGGTTGAAAAACTGTTTTTT.

The rearrangement uses TRBV2 and TRBJ2-4; 10 nucleotides match TRBD1. With V trimmed by 6 bases and J by 9 bases, 14 bases remained unmatched. Germline V gene lookup returns CDR1 SNHLY and CDR2 FYNNEI. This CDR3 has 16 residues. CDR3 in amino acids: CASSGGPGQGKSIQYF. DNA for the CDR3: TGTGCCAGCAGCGGGGGCCCGGGACAGGGGAAGAGCATTCAGTACTTC.

The chain uses TRBV9 and TRBJ2-1; 8 bases align to TRBD1. The CDR3 consists of 16 residues. The germline gives CDR1 SGDLS, CDR2 YYNGEE. V gave up 4 bases and J gave up 4 bases; unmatched junction bases: 10. CDR3 in DNA: TGTGCCAGCAGCAGACAGGGGTCCCCGGAGTACAATGAGCAGTTCTTC. This sequence encodes CASSRQGSPEYNEQFF.

V usage is TRBV6-5 and J usage is TRBJ1-1, with 8 bases lining up with TRBD1. The CDR3 extends over 15 amino acids. V gave up 5 bases and J gave up 5 bases; unmatched junction bases: 10. Looked up from germline, CDR1 is MNHEY and CDR2 is SVGAGI. The CDR3 protein is CASSPGGRRGTEAFF. The CDR3 nucleotides are TGTGCCAGCAGTCCAGGGGGCCGAAGGGGAACTGAAGCTTTCTTT.

DNA of the CDR3: TGTGCCAGTAGTACTGGACTAGTGAGCACAGATACGCAGTATTTT. This gives the protein CASSTGLVSTDTQYF. V is TRBV19 and J is TRBJ2-3; 7 bases line up with TRBD2. Trimming at V came to 4 bases and at J to 0 bases, leaving 4 bases not matched to a gene. This CDR3 spans 15 amino acids. Germline V gives CDR1 LNHDA, CDR2 SQIVND (reference sequence). Drawing the rest from reference TRBV19 and TRBJ2-3, the complete variable domain is DGGITQSPKYLFRKEGQNVTLSCEQNLNHDAMYWYRQDPGQGLRLIYYSQIVNDFQKGDIAEGYSVSREKKESFPLTVTSAQKNPTAFYLCASSTGLVSTDTQYFGPGTRLTVL.

The chain has TRBV7-2 and TRBJ1-1; 7 bases are a match to TRBD1. The germline V gene encodes CDR1 SGHTA and CDR2 FQGNSA. The CDR3 runs 15 residues. J lost 6 bases, V lost 5 bases, and 12 bases had no gene match. The CDR3 DNA reads as TGTGCCAGCAGCCACCGACAGGGTGTAAATGCTGAAGCTTTCTTT. Its protein is CASSHRQGVNAEAFF. Together with reference TRBV7-2 and TRBJ1-1, the CDR3 gives the full variable domain: GAGVSQSPSNKVTEKGKDVELRCDPISGHTALYWYRQSLGQGLEFLIYFQGNSAPDKSGLPSDRFSAERTGGSVSTLTIQRTQQEDSAVYLCASSHRQGVNAEAFFGQGTRLTVV.

This clone occurred a few times. The rearrangement links TRBV2 to TRBJ2-7, with TRBD2 matching over 8 bases. The J segment lost 1 base and the V segment lost 7 bases, leaving 6 bases of the junction unmatched. The CDR3 sequence is 14 residues long. The V gene's germline CDR1 is SNHLY and CDR2 FYNNEI. The CDR3 region has the DNA TGTGCCAGCAAGGAAAGCGGGGGATCCTACGAGCAGTACGTC. It is translated as CASKESGGSYEQYV.

The chain carries TRBV6-1 and TRBJ2-5; TRBD1 is a possible D gene (5 bases). CDR1 and CDR2 (germline): MNHNS, SASEGT. This CDR3 contains 15 residues. V was cut by 3 bases and J by 2 bases, with 13 bases left in between. CDR3: CASSESQGEQETQYF. The CDR3 nucleotides read TGTGCCAGCAGTGAGTCTCAGGGCGAGCAAGAGACCCAGTACTTC.

The chain links TRBV3-1 (or the pseudogene TRBV3-2) to TRBJ2-7, with D perhaps matching TRBD1 (5 bases). The V end lost 4 bases, the J end lost 1 base, and 14 bases lay between the germline ends. From germline, CDR1 is LGHDT and CDR2 YNNKEL (reference sequence). This CDR3 has 15 residues. The CDR3: CASSPTGNPSYEQYV. Here the CDR3 DNA reads TGTGCCAGCAGCCCCACAGGTAACCCTTCCTACGAGCAGTACGTC.

The V gene is TRBV5-1, the J gene TRBJ2-5; TRBD2 aligns across 10 bases. V dropped 5 bases and J dropped 3; count of bases not matched to a gene: 10. The CDR3 contains 16 residues. Per the germline V gene, CDR1 is SGHRS and CDR2 is YFSETQ. CDR3 nucleotides: TGCGCCAGCAGTCCCGGACGAGCGGGGGGGGAAGAGACCCAGTACTTC. Encoded protein: CASSPGRAGGEETQYF.

The chain uses TRBV25-1 and TRBJ1-6, with 9 positions matching TRBD1. This CDR3 spans 15 amino acids. Trimming at V came to 8 bases and at J to 6 bases, leaving 8 bases not matched to a gene. From germline, CDR1 is MGHDK and CDR2 SYGVNS. DNA of the CDR3: TGTGCCAGCGGGCCCCGGGACAGGGCTAATTCACCCCTCCACTTT. Its protein product is CASGPRDRANSPLHF.

The genes are TRBV7-2 and TRBJ1-3; D remains unclear. The CDR3 is 15 amino acids. Germline loops: CDR1 SGHTA, CDR2 FQGNSA. The ends were cut back, 2 bases at V and 2 bases at J, with 10 bases in the middle. The CDR3 nucleotides read TGTGCCAGCAGCTTAAATTCGGCGACTGGAAACACCATATATTTT. Its protein product is CASSLNSATGNTIYF.